The 30 T cell receptor beta chains below were found in one sample sequenced in a study of blood T cell repertoires in COVID-19. Sequencing used immunoSEQ multiplex PCR; TCRdb keeps in-frame clones, though not all of them. The repertoire consists of about 130,000 clones, with about nine tenths occurring once and the leading ten covering approximately 4.3%. Sequenced input: PBMCs or T cells enriched from blood (not recorded which). Every receptor here comes from a man between 50 and 59 years old who had recovered from COVID-19.

The chain is built from TRBV25-1 and TRBJ2-3; D perhaps matches TRBD2 (5 bases). Per the germline V gene, CDR1 is MGHDK and CDR2 is SYGVNS. The CDR3 totals 13 residues. Trimming removed 10 bases from V and 2 bases from J, with 13 bases in between. Here the CDR3 DNA reads TGTGCCACCTATCTCGGGGTCACAGATACGCAGTATTTT. It specifies CATYLGVTDTQYF.

V usage is TRBV3-1 (or the pseudogene TRBV3-2) and J usage is TRBJ1-6; D gene uncertain. With 2 bases removed from V and 2 bases from J, the gap between germline ends came to 7 bases. The V gene's germline CDR1 is LGHDT and CDR2 YNNKEL (reference sequence). The CDR3 runs 15 residues. This CDR3 is CASSQRRTYNSPLHF. The DNA for the CDR3 is TGTGCCAGCAGCCAACGGCGGACCTATAATTCACCCCTCCACTTT.

This chain joins TRBV25-1 and TRBJ1-2, with D unresolved. The V gene lost 2 bases and the J gene lost 8 bases, with 18 bases spanning the gap. This CDR3 is built from 15 residues. Germline CDR1 reads MGHDK; CDR2 reads SYGVNS. The CDR3 DNA follows: TGTGCCAGCAGTGAAGGACTGGGCCTGGCAGCGGGCTACACCTTC. Its translation is CASSEGLGLAAGYTF.

This rearrangement joins TRBV5-5 to TRBJ1-5; the D is unclear. Trimming pared 0 bases from V and 7 bases from J, leaving 11 bases between. There are 14 residues in the CDR3. The germline gives CDR1 SGHKS, CDR2 YYEKEE (reference sequence). This CDR3 reads CASSLGTQSQPQHF. CDR3 in DNA: TGTGCCAGCAGCTTGGGAACCCAAAGCCAGCCCCAGCATTTT.

The rearrangement links TRBV2 to TRBJ2-7; TRBD2 agrees at 7 bases. The CDR3 has 15 residues. Per germline, CDR1 SNHLY and CDR2 FYNNEI. V dropped 4 bases and J dropped 3; count of bases not matched to a gene: 9. CDR3 sequence: CASSARVQRGYEQYF. CDR3 DNA: TGTGCCAGCAGTGCCCGGGTTCAGCGGGGCTACGAGCAGTACTTC.

J is TRBJ2-7 and V is TRBV12-3 or TRBV12-4, with D perhaps TRBD1 (6 bases). V lost 6 bases and J lost 5, with 11 bases in between. This CDR3 has 12 residues. Here the CDR3 DNA reads TGTGCCAGCAGGGGAAACAGGGACGAGCAGTACTTC. Protein: CASRGNRDEQYF.

The rearrangement links TRBV3-1 (or the pseudogene TRBV3-2) to TRBJ2-1; TRBD2 agrees at 8 bases. V gave up 5 bases and J gave up 6 bases; unmatched junction bases: 6. This CDR3 has 14 residues. CDR1 and CDR2 from the germline V gene are LGHDT and YNNKEL (reference sequence). The CDR3 loop is CASSFGGVGNEQFF. The CDR3 coding sequence is TGTGCCAGCAGCTTCGGGGGGGTGGGCAATGAGCAGTTCTTC.

This chain connects TRBV2 to TRBJ1-2; D ambiguous. Looked up from germline, CDR1 is SNHLY and CDR2 is FYNNEI. V was clipped by 0 bases and J by 8 bases, with 7 bases between them. The CDR3 totals 12 residues. The CDR3 region has the DNA TGTGCCAGCAGTGAAGCACATATCGGCTACACCTTC. Protein sequence: CASSEAHIGYTF.

The genes are TRBV6-5 and TRBJ2-5, with 7 bases matching TRBD1. Germline V gene lookup returns CDR1 MNHEY and CDR2 SVGAGI. The CDR3 contains 14 residues. The V and J ends lost 1 base and 7 bases, in that order; junction bases with no gene match: 6. CDR3 DNA sequence: TGTGCCAGCAGTTACTTCGACAGGGAAGGGACCCAGTACTTC. It encodes CASSYFDREGTQYF.

This clone was observed once. The chain uses TRBV27 and TRBJ1-2, with 7 bases identical to TRBD1. With V trimmed by 3 bases and J by 4 bases, 5 bases remained unmatched. CDR1 is MNHEY and CDR2 is SMNVEV in the germline V gene (reference sequence). CDR3 size: 14 residues. DNA of the CDR3: TGTGCCAGCAGTTTGCGACAGGGCTTCTATGGCTACACCTTC. Translation: CASSLRQGFYGYTF.

The J gene is TRBJ2-7, the V gene TRBV27, with 7 bases aligning to TRBD1. The junction had 13 bases not matched to a gene; V was cut back by 6 bases and J by 2 bases. The CDR3 is 16 residues long. Germline V lookup: CDR1 MNHEY, CDR2 SMNVEV (reference sequence). The CDR3 DNA reads as TGTGCCAGCAGGCAGCTACAGGGGAAGTGGGCCTACGAGCAGTACTTC. This codes for CASRQLQGKWAYEQYF.

The rearrangement joins TRBV19 to TRBJ1-4; 7 nucleotides line up with TRBD1. Germline assignment: CDR1 LNHDA and CDR2 SQIVND (reference sequence). The length of the CDR3 is 15 residues. With 2 bases clipped from V and 7 bases from J, the junction kept 7 bases outside the gene matches. The CDR3 DNA is TGTGCCAGTAGTATACAGCACAGGGGAGGTGAAAAACTGTTTTTT. Amino acids: CASSIQHRGGEKLFF.

V gene TRBV6-5 combines with J gene TRBJ1-2; possibly TRBD1 for D (5 bases). This CDR3 spans 15 amino acids. The germline V gene has CDR1 MNHEY and CDR2 SVGAGI. Trimming left V 2 bases short and J 4 bases short, with 14 bases between. The CDR3 region is CASSYTLSGGYGYTF. The CDR3 DNA reads as TGTGCCAGCAGTTACACTTTGTCGGGGGGCTATGGCTACACCTTC.

Only one count was recorded for this clone. The V call is TRBV7-2, the J call TRBJ1-6, with D tentatively TRBD1 (6 bases). The CDR3 runs 13 residues. V lost 4 bases, J lost 9 bases, and 10 bases lay in between. Germline assignment: CDR1 SGHTA and CDR2 FQGNSA. The CDR3 is CASSSRQASPLHF. CDR3 sequence (DNA): TGTGCCAGCAGCTCACGACAGGCTTCACCCCTCCACTTT.

The chain carries TRBV7-9 and TRBJ2-3; TRBD2 matches at 10 bases. CDR3 length equals 17 residues. Per the germline V gene, CDR1 is SEHNR and CDR2 is FQNEAQ (reference sequence). The trim removed 3 bases at V and 0 bases at J, leaving 6 bases unmatched. In DNA, the CDR3 is TGTGCCAGCAGCTTTACGTTAGCGGGGGGCAGCACAGATACGCAGTATTTT. This gives the protein CASSFTLAGGSTDTQYF.

The CDR3, as DNA: TGTGCCAGCAGCCAGACAGGGGGCCAGCCCCAGCATTTT. Translated: CASSQTGGQPQHF. This chain uses TRBV6-4 with TRBJ1-5, with 10 bases lining up with TRBD1. This CDR3 contains 13 residues. Trimming cost V 6 bases and J 7 bases; bases outside gene matches: 3. From germline, CDR1 is MRHNA and CDR2 SNTAGT.

The J gene is TRBJ2-3, the V gene TRBV7-3, with TRBD2 identical over 13 bases. V gave up 5 bases and J gave up 6 bases; unmatched junction bases: 8. The CDR3 spans 16 residues. The germline CDR1 and CDR2 sequences are SGHTA and FQGTGA. DNA of the CDR3: TGTGCCAGCAGCCTCCGACTAGCGGGGGGCGTGGATACGCAGTATTTT. Amino acids: CASSLRLAGGVDTQYF.

The chain combines TRBV13 with TRBJ1-3; 7 bases match TRBD1. CDR3 length equals 16 residues. V gave up 2 bases and J gave up 2 bases; unmatched junction bases: 6. Germline assignment: CDR1 PRHDT and CDR2 FYEKMQ (reference sequence). The chain's CDR3 is CASSLRPDRAGNTIYF. The CDR3 DNA sequence: TGTGCCAGCAGCTTACGGCCCGACAGGGCTGGAAACACCATATATTTT. Filled out from reference TRBV13 and TRBJ1-3, the complete variable domain reads AAGVIQSPRHLIKEKRETATLKCYPIPRHDTVYWYQQGPGQDPQFLISFYEKMQSDKGSIPDRFSAQQFSDYHSELNMSSLELGDSALYFCASSLRPDRAGNTIYFGEGSWLTVV.

The chain combines TRBV9 with TRBJ2-2; TRBD1 matches at 7 bases. CDR1 and CDR2 (germline): SGDLS, YYNGEE. The V segment lost 7 bases and the J segment 3 bases; nucleotides outside the gene matches: 6. The CDR3 contains 14 residues. The CDR3 region has the DNA TGTGCCAGCCGCAACAGGGGTTACACCGGGGAGCTGTTTTTT. Translation gives CASRNRGYTGELFF.

CDR3 sequence (DNA): TGTGCCAGCTCGTATACTAGCGGAAGGGGGTCGGAGCAGTACTTC. Protein: CASSYTSGRGSEQYF. The V call is TRBV18, the J call TRBJ2-7; 8 bases align to TRBD2. The CDR3 length is 15 residues. Germline V CDR1 and CDR2: KGHSH, LQKENI. V dropped 6 bases and J dropped 7; count of bases not matched to a gene: 14.

The table lists this clone with a few counts. The rearrangement links TRBV18 to TRBJ2-1; 8 bases align to TRBD2. The CDR3 contains 15 residues. Germline V gives CDR1 KGHSH, CDR2 LQKENI. V was pared by 2 bases and J by 6 bases, with 6 bases of the junction left unmatched. CDR3: CASSPGIAGSNEQFF. Written as DNA, the CDR3 is TGTGCCAGCTCACCAGGGATAGCGGGGAGCAATGAGCAGTTCTTC.

This chain connects TRBV19 to TRBJ1-2, with D perhaps matching TRBD1 (5 bases). The CDR3 extends over 13 amino acids. Germline loops: CDR1 LNHDA, CDR2 SQIVND (reference sequence). Between the trimmed V and J ends, which lost 2 bases and 6 bases, there was a span of 10 bases. The CDR3 protein is CASSISGSHGYTF. The CDR3 DNA sequence: TGTGCCAGTAGTATATCAGGGTCCCATGGCTACACCTTC.

This clone showed up just once. The V call is TRBV7-2, the J call TRBJ1-3, with no clear D. The CDR3 spans 15 residues. CDR1 is SGHTA, CDR2 FQGNSA, per germline. Trimming removed 3 bases at V and 4 bases at J, with 13 bases between. The CDR3 DNA sequence: TGTGCCAGCAGCTTCGAGGTGTTCGGCGGAAACACCATATATTTT. Encoded protein: CASSFEVFGGNTIYF.

The chain has TRBV7-9 and TRBJ1-2; D call uncertain. The CDR3 contains 15 residues. Trimming removed 0 bases at V and 8 bases at J, with 16 bases between. Germline CDR1 SEHNR, CDR2 FQNEAQ (reference sequence). This CDR3 is CASSLALGREKGYTF. The CDR3 coding sequence is TGTGCCAGCAGCTTAGCTTTAGGACGGGAGAAGGGCTACACCTTC.

In its sample, this clone was seen once. CDR3 sequence (DNA): TGTGCCAGTGCCGGGACAGGGGTCTATGGCTACACCTTC. Residues: CASAGTGVYGYTF. The V and J genes are TRBV19 and TRBJ1-2, with 10 bases aligning to TRBD1. V lost 8 bases and J lost 4; bases outside the gene matches: 4. Germline V gives CDR1 LNHDA, CDR2 SQIVND (reference sequence). The length of the CDR3 is 13 residues.

This chain joins TRBV27 and TRBJ2-7; D gene uncertain. This CDR3 has 14 amino acids. V was cut by 3 bases and J by 4 bases, with 13 bases left in between. The germline V gene has CDR1 MNHEY and CDR2 SMNVEV (reference sequence). DNA for the CDR3: TGTGCCAGCAGTTTTAGAGGAGTTGGGTACGAGCAGTACTTC. Amino acids: CASSFRGVGYEQYF.

CDR3 coding DNA: TGTGCCAGCAGCCGAACGTCAACAGGGTCGCTCGAGCAGTACGTC. Residues: CASSRTSTGSLEQYV. This chain connects TRBV6-2 or TRBV6-3 to TRBJ2-7, with D possibly matching TRBD1 (6 bases). Germline CDR1 reads MNHEY; CDR2 reads SVGEGT. V was cut by 6 bases and J by 6 bases, with 21 bases left in between. The length of the CDR3 is 15 residues.

V gene TRBV21-1 combines with J gene TRBJ1-3; TRBD1 is the table's D call, not checked against the DNA. TRBV21-1 has pseudogene status. The length of the CDR3 is 18 residues. The CDR3 loop reads CASSNRGDRELAGNTIYF. CDR3 coding DNA: TGTGCCAGCAGCAACCGGGGCGACAGGGAGCTTGCTGGAAACACCATATATTTT.

The chain combines TRBV18 with TRBJ2-7, with TRBD1 matching over 9 bases. Germline V gene lookup returns CDR1 KGHSH and CDR2 LQKENI. The CDR3 contains 13 residues. V shed 3 bases, J shed 6 bases, and the junction held 3 bases outside the gene matches. CDR3 loop: CASSPGQGLEQYV. The CDR3 DNA sequence: TGTGCCAGCTCACCGGGACAGGGACTCGAGCAGTACGTC.

The chain joins TRBV6-5 to TRBJ1-1, with TRBD1 identical over 7 bases. V lost 0 bases and J lost 4; bases outside the gene matches: 5. Looked up from germline, CDR1 is MNHEY and CDR2 is SVGAGI. CDR3 size: 15 residues. CDR3 amino acids: CASSYSNRQGTEAFF. As DNA, the CDR3 is TGTGCCAGCAGTTACTCGAACCGACAGGGCACTGAAGCTTTCTTT.